The 17 T cell receptor beta chains given below trace back to one sample, sequenced in a study of blood T cell repertoires in COVID-19. Clones were sequenced by immunoSEQ multiplex PCR, and TCRdb holds only the in-frame ones, with some missing. The data show about 59,000 clones, 90% seen once. Sequencing was done on a sample of peripheral blood. Receptor source: an elderly man with acute or convalescent COVID-19.

This clone was counted a few times. The rearrangement joins TRBV18 to TRBJ2-5; a possible D gene is TRBD1 (6 bases). This CDR3 comprises 15 residues. The V and J ends lost 2 bases and 1 base respectively, with 11 bases between them. Germline V gene lookup returns CDR1 KGHSH and CDR2 LQKENI. CDR3 bases: TGTGCCAGCTCACCAAACGGGACACCCCAAGAGACCCAGTACTTC. Translating it yields CASSPNGTPQETQYF.

The chain has TRBV9 and TRBJ1-1; D unresolved. Per the germline V gene, CDR1 is SGDLS and CDR2 is YYNGEE. CDR3 length: 15 residues. V lost 0 bases to trimming and J lost 2 bases, with 11 bases between them. The CDR3 DNA sequence: TGTGCCAGCAGCGTAGTATCGGGGTTAAACACTGAAGCTTTCTTT. It codes for CASSVVSGLNTEAFF.

This clone appeared once. The gene calls are TRBV7-9 and TRBJ1-2; D gene uncertain. V was shortened by 5 bases and J by 4 bases, with 11 bases between the two germline ends. The CDR3 runs 13 residues. Per germline, CDR1 SEHNR and CDR2 FQNEAQ (reference sequence). CDR3: CASSPPPFYGYTF. The CDR3, as DNA: TGTGCCAGCAGCCCTCCCCCCTTCTATGGCTACACCTTC.

V usage is TRBV2 and J usage is TRBJ1-1; the D gene is possibly TRBD1 (5 bases). The CDR3 runs 13 residues. Germline loops: CDR1 SNHLY, CDR2 FYNNEI. Trimming stripped 7 bases from V and 0 bases from J, with 9 bases between. CDR3 bases: TGTGCCAGCACAGGGTTGATGAACACTGAAGCTTTCTTT. Its protein is CASTGLMNTEAFF.

V is TRBV14 and J is TRBJ2-5; 10 nucleotides align to TRBD2. J lost 3 bases, V lost 4 bases, and 8 bases had no gene match. CDR1 SGHDN and CDR2 FVKESK come from the germline V gene. The CDR3 contains 16 residues. In DNA, the CDR3 is TGTGCCAGCAGCCCACCTCCTAGCGGGGGAAAAGAGACCCAGTACTTC. Translating gives CASSPPPSGGKETQYF.

This clone was seen only once. This chain uses TRBV19 with TRBJ1-5, with TRBD1 identical over 10 bases. Trimming cost V 6 bases and J 5 bases; bases outside gene matches: 16. This CDR3 comprises 18 residues. Germline V CDR1 and CDR2: LNHDA, SQIVND (reference sequence). CDR3 loop: CASSPGQGVRSLHQPQHF. For the CDR3, the DNA is TGTGCCAGTAGCCCCGGACAGGGGGTTCGCTCGTTACATCAGCCCCAGCATTTT.

This clone appeared a few times. This rearrangement joins TRBV2 to TRBJ2-7, with 10 bases fitting TRBD1. The V segment lost 8 bases and the J segment 5 bases; nucleotides outside the gene matches: 3. From germline, CDR1 is SNHLY and CDR2 FYNNEI. There are 12 residues in the CDR3. The CDR3 region has the DNA TGTGCCAGCGCAGACAGGGGGCACGAGCAGTACTTC. This sequence encodes CASADRGHEQYF.

The chain is built from TRBV30 and TRBJ1-6; 9 bases are shared with TRBD1. Trimming at V came to 8 bases and at J to 8 bases, leaving 10 bases not matched to a gene. CDR1 and CDR2 (germline): GTSNPN, SVGIG (reference sequence). The CDR3 is made up of 14 amino acids. The CDR3 reads CATSGQGFYSPLHF. The CDR3 DNA follows: TGTGCCACCTCGGGACAGGGATTTTATTCACCCCTCCACTTT.

The rearrangement joins TRBV10-3 to TRBJ1-5; D might be TRBD1 (6 bases). In germline, CDR1 is ENHRY, CDR2 SYGVKD. V dropped 0 bases and J dropped 3 bases, with 9 bases sitting between them. The CDR3 runs 15 residues. In nucleotides, the CDR3 is TGTGCCATCAGTGAGTCAGGGGGAGCCAATCAGCCCCAGCATTTT. Translating it yields CAISESGGANQPQHF.

The chain carries TRBV6-5 and TRBJ1-6; D is unresolved. Germline values: CDR1 MNHEY, CDR2 SVGAGI. This CDR3 has 15 amino acids. V was pared by 0 bases and J by 7 bases, with 10 bases between. CDR3 protein: CASSYSRSGNSPLHF. DNA of the CDR3: TGTGCCAGCAGTTACTCAAGGAGCGGGAATTCACCCCTCCACTTT.

The chain has TRBV28 and TRBJ1-5; TRBD1 aligns across 7 bases. The CDR3 totals 19 residues. Germline V CDR1 and CDR2: MDHEN, SYDVKM. V dropped 4 bases and J dropped 0; count of bases not matched to a gene: 15. In nucleotides, the CDR3 is TGTGCCAGCAGTTCCCCCGGCAGGGGGGTTTCACGTAGCAATCAGCCCCAGCATTTT. It translates to CASSSPGRGVSRSNQPQHF.

This chain uses TRBV19 with TRBJ2-5; TRBD1 might be the D (6 bases). CDR1 LNHDA and CDR2 SQIVND come from the germline V gene (reference sequence). V was cut by 7 bases and J by 4 bases, with 22 bases left in between. There are 16 residues in the CDR3. The CDR3 sequence is CASTTTAQGNGETQYF. CDR3 DNA: TGTGCCAGTACCACAACGGCCCAGGGGAATGGAGAGACCCAGTACTTC.

The chain links TRBV10-3 to TRBJ2-2; 8 bases line up with TRBD2. Germline CDR1 reads ENHRY; CDR2 reads SYGVKD. This CDR3 is built from 18 residues. With V trimmed by 10 bases and J by 5 bases, 21 bases remained unmatched. In DNA, the CDR3 is TGTGCCACCTCCGGGACTAGAAGCGTTTCGGATCGGACCGGGGAGCTGTTTTTT. Translated, it gives CATSGTRSVSDRTGELFF.

The chain uses TRBV6-2 or TRBV6-3 and TRBJ2-3; D is uncertain. V shed 6 bases and J shed 3 bases, with 7 bases lying between them. This CDR3 is 12 amino acids long. The germline gives CDR1 MNHEY, CDR2 SVGEGT. CDR3 region: CASSLFTDTQYF. For the CDR3, the DNA is TGTGCCAGCAGCCTCTTTACAGATACGCAGTATTTT.

As DNA, the CDR3 is TGCGCCAGCAGCTTGAGCCCCGGGACAGGGAGAAATTCACCCCTCCACTTT. Protein: CASSLSPGTGRNSPLHF. The chain has TRBV5-1 and TRBJ1-6; 9 positions match TRBD1. The V gene end was trimmed by 1 base and the J gene end by 7 bases; junction bases not matched to a gene: 9. The CDR3 spans 17 residues. Germline V gene lookup returns CDR1 SGHRS and CDR2 YFSETQ. Complete variable domain (other parts from reference TRBV5-1 and TRBJ1-6): KAGVTQTPRYLIKTRGQQVTLSCSPISGHRSVSWYQQTPGQGLQFLFEYFSETQRNKGNFPGRFSGRQFSNSRSEMNVSTLELGDSALYLCASSLSPGTGRNSPLHFGNGTRLTVT.

The chain is built from TRBV24-1 and TRBJ2-1, with D possibly matching TRBD1 (6 bases). This CDR3 spans 13 amino acids. Germline V CDR1 and CDR2: KGHDR, SFDVKD. Trimming took off 5 bases at V and 6 bases at J, with 10 bases between the two ends. The CDR3 DNA reads as TGTGCCACCAGTGTTCCAGGGGTCAATGAGCAGTTCTTC. As protein: CATSVPGVNEQFF.

The gene calls are TRBV6-4 and TRBJ2-3; 10 bases fit TRBD2. Germline-derived CDR1 and CDR2 are MRHNA and SNTAGT. This CDR3 is built from 13 residues. The V gene end was trimmed by 6 bases and the J gene end by 6 bases; junction bases not matched to a gene: 3. CDR3 nucleotides: TGTGCCAGCAGAGCGGGGGGGGCCGATACGCAGTATTTT. This translates into CASRAGGADTQYF.